In its sample, the clone carrying this T cell receptor beta chain was seen a few times. What it binds is not known. Germline CDR1 SGHAT, CDR2 FQDESV (reference sequence). The V and J ends lost 1 base and 2 bases, in that order; junction bases with no gene match: 5. The CDR3 is 16 amino acids. Recent vaccinations or acute infections were absent in the healthy HIV-negative adult donors. These data are taken from a study of shared clonotypes between healthy human individuals. Study observations and caveats: Naive subsets tended to show greater estimated richness than memory subsets.

Only in-frame clones appear in the TCRdb table, and some are missing; sequencing was by immunoSEQ multiplex PCR. The top ten hold approximately 1.5% of the sample, which has about 1 million clones, more than 60% seen once. This rearrangement joins TRBV11-1 to TRBJ2-3, with 8 positions matching TRBD2. The sample comprised memory CD4+ T cells sorted from blood. This sample's subset: CD45RA-negative fraction. The source of this sequence is a man younger than 35 in good health. CDR3 nucleotides: TGTGCCAGCAGCTTAGTTCAAGCGGGGGCCACAGATACGCAGTATTTT. Amino acids: CASSLVQAGATDTQYF.